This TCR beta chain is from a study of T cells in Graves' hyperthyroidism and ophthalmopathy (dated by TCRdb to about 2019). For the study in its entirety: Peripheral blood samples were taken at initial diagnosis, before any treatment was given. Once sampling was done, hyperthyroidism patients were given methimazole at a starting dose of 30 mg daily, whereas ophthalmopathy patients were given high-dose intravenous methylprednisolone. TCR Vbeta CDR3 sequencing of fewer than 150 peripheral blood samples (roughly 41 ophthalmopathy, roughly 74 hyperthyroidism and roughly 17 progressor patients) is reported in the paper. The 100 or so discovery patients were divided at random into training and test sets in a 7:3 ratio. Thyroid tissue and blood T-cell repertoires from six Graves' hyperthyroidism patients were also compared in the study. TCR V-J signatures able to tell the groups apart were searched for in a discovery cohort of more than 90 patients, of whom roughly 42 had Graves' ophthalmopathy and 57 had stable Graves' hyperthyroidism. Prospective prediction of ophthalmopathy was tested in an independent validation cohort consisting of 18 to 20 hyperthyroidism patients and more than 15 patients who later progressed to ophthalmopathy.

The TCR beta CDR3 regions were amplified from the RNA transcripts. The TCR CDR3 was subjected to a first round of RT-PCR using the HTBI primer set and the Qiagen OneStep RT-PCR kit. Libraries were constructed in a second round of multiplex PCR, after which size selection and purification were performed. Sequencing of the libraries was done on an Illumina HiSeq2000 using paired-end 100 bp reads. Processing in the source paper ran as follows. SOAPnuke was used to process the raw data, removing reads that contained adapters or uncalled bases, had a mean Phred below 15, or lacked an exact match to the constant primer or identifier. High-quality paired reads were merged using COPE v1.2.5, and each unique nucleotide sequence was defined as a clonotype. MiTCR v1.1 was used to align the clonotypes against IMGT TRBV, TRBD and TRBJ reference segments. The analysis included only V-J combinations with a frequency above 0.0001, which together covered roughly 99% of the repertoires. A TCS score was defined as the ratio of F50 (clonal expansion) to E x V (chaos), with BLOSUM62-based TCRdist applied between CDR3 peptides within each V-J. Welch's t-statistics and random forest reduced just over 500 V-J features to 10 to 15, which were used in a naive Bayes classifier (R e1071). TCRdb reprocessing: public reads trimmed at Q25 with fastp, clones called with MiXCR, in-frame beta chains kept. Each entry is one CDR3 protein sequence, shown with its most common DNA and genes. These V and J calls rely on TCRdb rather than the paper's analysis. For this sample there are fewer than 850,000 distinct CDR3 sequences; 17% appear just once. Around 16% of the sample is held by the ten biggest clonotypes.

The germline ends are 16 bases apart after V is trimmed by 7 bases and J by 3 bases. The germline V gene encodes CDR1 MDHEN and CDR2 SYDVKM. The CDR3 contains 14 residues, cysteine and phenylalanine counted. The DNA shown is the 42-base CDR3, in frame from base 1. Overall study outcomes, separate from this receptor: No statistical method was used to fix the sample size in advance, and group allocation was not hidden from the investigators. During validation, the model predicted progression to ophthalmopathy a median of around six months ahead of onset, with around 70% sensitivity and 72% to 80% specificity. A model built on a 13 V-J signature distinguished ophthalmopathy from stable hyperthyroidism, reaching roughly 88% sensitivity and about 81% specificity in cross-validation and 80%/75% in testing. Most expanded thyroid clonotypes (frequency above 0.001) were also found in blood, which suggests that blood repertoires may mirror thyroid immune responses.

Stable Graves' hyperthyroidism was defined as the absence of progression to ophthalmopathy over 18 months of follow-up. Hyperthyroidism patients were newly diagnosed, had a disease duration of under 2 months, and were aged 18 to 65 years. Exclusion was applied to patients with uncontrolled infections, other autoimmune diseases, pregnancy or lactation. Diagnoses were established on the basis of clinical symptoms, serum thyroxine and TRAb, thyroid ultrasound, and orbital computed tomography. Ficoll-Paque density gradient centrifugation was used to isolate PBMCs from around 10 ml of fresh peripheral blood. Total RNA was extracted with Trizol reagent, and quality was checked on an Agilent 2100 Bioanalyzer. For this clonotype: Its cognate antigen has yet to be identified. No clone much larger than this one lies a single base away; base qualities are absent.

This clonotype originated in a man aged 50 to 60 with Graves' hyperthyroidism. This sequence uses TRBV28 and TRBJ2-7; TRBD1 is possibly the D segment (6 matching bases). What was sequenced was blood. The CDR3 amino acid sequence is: CASIASGVGYEQYF. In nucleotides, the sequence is TGTGCCAGCATAGCGTCAGGGGTTGGCTACGAGCAGTACTTC.